The 24 T cell receptor beta chains in this list originate from one sample, sequenced in a study of shared clonotypes between healthy human individuals (dated by TCRdb to 2018 to 2020). The library was made by the immunoSEQ multiplex PCR assay. TCRdb's version of the immuneACCESS table is confined to in-frame rearrangements and falls short of the full clone set. An unresolved V gene accounts for under half of the shortfall where checked; the remainder is of unknown origin. Here the sample has 2 million to 2.5 million clones; under 95% occur a single time. Approximately 0.39% of the sample belongs to the ten largest clones. Sequenced: naive CD4+ T cells from PBMCs. The sample's cell subset or site, from its label and the paper: CD45RA+ positively selected. Source of these receptors: a man aged 18 to 29 in good health. Some clones in this sample may be carry-over from other donors' samples.

V gene TRBV6-6 combines with J gene TRBJ1-2; D is undetermined. The CDR3 totals 15 residues. The germline V gene has CDR1 MNHNY and CDR2 SVGAGI (reference sequence). V was shortened by 5 bases and J by 2 bases, with 15 bases between the two germline ends. In nucleotides, the CDR3 is TGTGCCAGCAGTCCCCGCGCAGGCCACAACTATGGCTACACCTTC. This codes for CASSPRAGHNYGYTF.

This chain connects TRBV9 to TRBJ2-1; no clear D gene. Germline values: CDR1 SGDLS, CDR2 YYNGEE. This CDR3 region has 14 residues. V was pared by 4 bases and J by 7 bases, with 15 bases between. The CDR3 is CASSLEPTQNEQFF. For the CDR3, the DNA is TGTGCCAGCAGCCTAGAGCCGACTCAGAATGAGCAGTTCTTC.

J is TRBJ1-5 and V is TRBV5-6; D remains ambiguous. The CDR3 length is 15 residues. Between the trimmed V and J ends, which lost 1 base and 2 bases, there was a span of 10 bases. Germline CDR1 and CDR2: SGHDT and YYEEEE. CDR3 sequence: CASSLRAIGNQPQHF. DNA of the CDR3: TGTGCCAGCAGCTTGCGGGCGATTGGCAATCAGCCCCAGCATTTT.

This chain joins TRBV7-9 and TRBJ2-3; 13 bases align to TRBD2. The junction had 4 bases not matched to a gene; V was cut back by 4 bases and J by 0 bases. The CDR3 is 17 amino acids. Germline V gene lookup returns CDR1 SEHNR and CDR2 FQNEAQ (reference sequence). CDR3: CASSSGLAGASTDTQYF. DNA of the CDR3: TGTGCCAGCAGCTCAGGACTAGCGGGAGCTAGCACAGATACGCAGTATTTT.

The chain links TRBV28 to TRBJ1-4, with D maybe TRBD1 (6 bases). The CDR3 is 13 amino acids. V was shortened by 6 bases and J by 14 bases, with 19 bases between the two germline ends. Germline CDR1 and CDR2: MDHEN and SYDVKM. The CDR3 reads CASSPGGAGRLFF. CDR3 nucleotides: TGTGCCAGCAGCCCGGGGGGGGCCGGGCGGCTGTTTTTT.

This clone appeared once. The rearrangement links TRBV28 to TRBJ2-3; TRBD2 matches 16 bases. The length of the CDR3 is 21 residues. The trim removed 3 bases at V and 1 base at J, leaving 13 bases unmatched. Germline loops: CDR1 MDHEN, CDR2 SYDVKM. This CDR3 is CASSLPPGLAGGLSGTDTQYF. DNA of the CDR3: TGTGCCAGCAGTTTGCCACCGGGACTAGCGGGAGGGCTTTCTGGCACAGATACGCAGTATTTT.

The gene calls are TRBV2 and TRBJ1-1; D gene uncertain. Germline V gene data show CDR1 as SNHLY and CDR2 as FYNNEI. There are 14 residues in the CDR3. The germline V and J ends were trimmed by 7 bases and 1 base, with 13 bases remaining between them. Here the CDR3 reads CASKQDGQNTEAFF. The DNA for the CDR3 is TGTGCCAGCAAACAAGACGGCCAGAACACTGAAGCTTTCTTT.

The CDR3 nucleotides are TGTGCCAGCAGCTTAGCCGGACAGGGGGACCCCCGGCAGTTCTTC. It is translated as CASSLAGQGDPRQFF. The chain has TRBV7-2 and TRBJ2-1, with 10 bases aligning to TRBD1. The CDR3 has 15 residues. The germline V gene has CDR1 SGHTA and CDR2 FQGNSA. V was pared by 0 bases and J by 12 bases, with 8 bases of the junction left unmatched.

The chain couples TRBV28 to TRBJ1-3; no reliable D call. The length of the CDR3 is 13 residues. V lost 2 bases to trimming and J lost 9 bases, with 11 bases between them. The V gene's germline CDR1 is MDHEN and CDR2 SYDVKM. The CDR3 sequence is CASSLMRGGTIYF. In nucleotides, the CDR3 is TGTGCCAGCAGTTTAATGCGGGGAGGCACCATATATTTT.

The V gene is TRBV29-1, the J gene TRBJ2-7; 9 nucleotides align to TRBD2. The CDR3 sequence is 14 residues long. J lost 4 bases, V lost 4 bases, and 8 bases had no gene match. Germline loops: CDR1 SQVTM, CDR2 ANQGSEA. CDR3 in amino acids: CSVAPLAGTYEQYF. The CDR3 DNA is TGCAGCGTTGCTCCGCTAGCGGGAACTTACGAGCAGTACTTC.

The chain's CDR3 is CASSSPAAENYNEQFF. The CDR3 bases are TGTGCCAGCAGTTCCCCCGCGGCGGAAAACTACAATGAGCAGTTCTTC. The rearrangement joins TRBV28 to TRBJ2-1; D remains unclear. CDR3 length equals 16 residues. Per the germline V gene, CDR1 is MDHEN and CDR2 is SYDVKM. The V and J ends lost 4 bases and 3 bases respectively, with 16 bases between them.

This clone has just one count. The rearrangement uses TRBV7-2 and TRBJ2-7; D is ambiguous. This CDR3 is 14 amino acids long. CDR1 and CDR2 from the germline V gene are SGHTA and FQGNSA. V dropped 2 bases and J dropped 2 bases, with 10 bases sitting between them. The CDR3, as DNA: TGTGCCAGCAGCTTATTCGGATCCCCCTACGAGCAGTACTTC. This encodes CASSLFGSPYEQYF.

The rearrangement links TRBV13 to TRBJ2-1, with TRBD2 identical over 16 bases. CDR3 length equals 18 residues. V was clipped by 3 bases and J by 2 bases; unmatched bases: 4. Germline V gene data show CDR1 as PRHDT and CDR2 as FYEKMQ (reference sequence). CDR3: CASSFGTSGRVPYNEQFF. CDR3 coding DNA: TGTGCCAGCAGCTTCGGGACTAGCGGGAGGGTTCCCTACAATGAGCAGTTCTTC.

In regard to this clone: The same CDR3 is also encoded by other DNA sequences in this sample. This chain connects TRBV5-1 to TRBJ2-3; D uncertain. Trimming shortened V by 4 bases and J by 0 bases, and 6 bases separated the two germline ends. CDR1 SGHRS and CDR2 YFSETQ come from the germline V gene. The CDR3 totals 13 residues. CDR3 nucleotides: TGCGCCAGCAGCCCGACTAGCACAGATACGCAGTATTTT. Protein sequence: CASSPTSTDTQYF. Based on the CDR3 plus reference TRBV5-1 and TRBJ2-3, the full variable domain is KAGVTQTPRYLIKTRGQQVTLSCSPISGHRSVSWYQQTPGQGLQFLFEYFSETQRNKGNFPGRFSGRQFSNSRSEMNVSTLELGDSALYLCASSPTSTDTQYFGPGTRLTVL.

The J gene is TRBJ1-6, the V gene TRBV6-5; D is possibly TRBD1 (5 bases). Trimming removed 2 bases at V and 8 bases at J, with 16 bases between. Germline CDR1 reads MNHEY; CDR2 reads SVGAGI. The CDR3 sequence is 16 residues long. The CDR3 region is CASSYGGHRGDSPLHF. The CDR3 DNA follows: TGTGCCAGCAGTTACGGGGGTCACCGGGGAGATTCACCCCTCCACTTT.

V is TRBV7-9 and J is TRBJ2-1, with D unresolved. Germline assignment: CDR1 SEHNR and CDR2 FQNEAQ (reference sequence). This CDR3 contains 14 residues. The V end was cut by 3 bases, the J end by 6 bases, with 12 bases between. The CDR3 sequence: CASSLERGSNEQFF. DNA of the CDR3: TGTGCCAGCAGCTTGGAGAGAGGAAGCAATGAGCAGTTCTTC.

The rearrangement links TRBV5-4 to TRBJ2-3; 11 bases are a match to TRBD2. V lost 3 bases and J lost 5; bases outside the gene matches: 5. The germline V gene has CDR1 SGHNT and CDR2 YYREEE (reference sequence). The CDR3 loop spans 15 amino acids. In DNA form, the CDR3 reads TGTGCCAGCAGCTCGACTAGCGGGAAAGTAGATACGCAGTATTTT. This gives the protein CASSSTSGKVDTQYF.

The genes are TRBV9 and TRBJ2-1; D not resolved. The V end was cut by 0 bases, the J end by 0 bases, with 10 bases between. Germline assignment: CDR1 SGDLS and CDR2 YYNGEE. This CDR3 is 16 amino acids long. CDR3 in amino acids: CASSVDTSSSYNEQFF. CDR3 coding DNA: TGTGCCAGCAGCGTAGATACGTCTAGCTCCTACAATGAGCAGTTCTTC.

This chain links TRBV6-5 with TRBJ2-7, with TRBD1 matching 9 bases. CDR1 is MNHEY, CDR2 SVGAGI, per germline. The length of the CDR3 is 15 residues. V was clipped by 6 bases and J by 1 base; unmatched bases: 7. The CDR3 loop is CASSRGQGTSYEQYF. For the CDR3, the DNA is TGTGCCAGCAGCAGGGGACAGGGTACTTCCTACGAGCAGTACTTC.

Comments on this clone: Other DNA sequences from this sample encode an identical CDR3 as well. The rearrangement uses TRBV6-5 and TRBJ1-2; 9 bases fit TRBD1. V shed 6 bases, J shed 4 bases, and the junction held 6 bases outside the gene matches. Germline V gene data show CDR1 as MNHEY and CDR2 as SVGAGI. The CDR3 runs 14 residues. Written as DNA, the CDR3 is TGTGCCAGCAGGCGGGGACAGGGCAGCTATGGCTACACCTTC. Residues: CASRRGQGSYGYTF.

V is TRBV5-4 and J is TRBJ1-2; no clear D gene. Trimming removed 0 bases from V and 7 bases from J, with 16 bases in between. Germline-derived CDR1 and CDR2 are SGHNT and YYREEE (reference sequence). This CDR3 has 15 amino acids. The CDR3 DNA is TGTGCCAGCAGCTTGGTGCGGGGTCACTTCGGTGGCTACACCTTC. Its translation: CASSLVRGHFGGYTF.

Here the CDR3 DNA reads TGTGCCAGCAGTGAGAGACAGGGTCTAGGGTATGGCTACACCTTC. It specifies CASSERQGLGYGYTF. The chain joins TRBV25-1 to TRBJ1-2, with 7 positions matching TRBD1. The CDR3 loop spans 15 amino acids. The germline V gene encodes CDR1 MGHDK and CDR2 SYGVNS. V was pared by 3 bases and J by 5 bases, with 9 bases of the junction left unmatched.

The rearrangement uses TRBV7-3 and TRBJ2-3; no firm D call. V dropped 4 bases and J dropped 4 bases, with 21 bases sitting between them. The CDR3 runs 17 residues. The germline V gene has CDR1 SGHTA and CDR2 FQGTGA. CDR3 protein: CASSSGRPPSSADTQYF. The CDR3 DNA reads TGTGCCAGCAGCTCCGGACGACCTCCCTCGTCGGCAGATACGCAGTATTTT.

Turning to this clone: A read error may produce the germline difference seen at one junction end. The chain combines TRBV29-1 with TRBJ2-7; D is uncertain. Germline lookup yields CDR1 SQVTM and CDR2 ANQGSEA. This CDR3 has 11 residues. The CDR3 DNA reads as TGCGGCGTTGGGGAACGTTACGAGCAGTACTTC. Its protein is CGVGERYEQYF.